A single T cell receptor beta chain is shown here with its context. Patients scored at least 18 on the Hamilton Depression Scale with DSM-IV major depression. CD4+ T cells were isolated from thawed PBMCs by magnetic negative selection. CD4+ T cell purity was typically 90% to 95%. The entry originates in a study of untreated major depressive disorder. Method: immunoSEQ multiplex PCR; TCRdb's copy keeps in-frame clones and lacks some. Of 23,000 or so clones listed, roughly nine tenths are singletons. This receptor was obtained from a woman aged 25 to 39 with major depressive disorder. The sample consisted of CD4+ T cells from PBMCs.

Written as DNA, the CDR3 is TGCGCCAGCAGCGAAAGGACAGGGGTTGGCTACACCTTC. This translates into CASSERTGVGYTF. V and J are TRBV5-1 and TRBJ1-2; TRBD1 agrees at 9 bases. This CDR3 spans 13 amino acids. Germline loops: CDR1 SGHRS, CDR2 YFSETQ. The trim removed 4 bases at V and 7 bases at J, leaving 5 bases unmatched.